This T cell receptor (beta chain) came from a study of T cells after yellow fever vaccination. This CDR3 comprises 15 residues. Germline V gene lookup returns CDR1 DFQATT and CDR2 SNEGSKA (reference sequence). V was clipped by 4 bases and J by 4 bases, with 16 bases between them. Using its own MiXCR run on the 5' RACE reads, TCRdb lists one record per CDR3 protein. The table lists fewer than 400,000 distinct CDR3 sequences, under 7.5% of them singletons, with over 14% in the top ten. This clonotype was observed at least ten times. The J gene is TRBJ2-2, the V gene TRBV20-1; TRBD2 might be the D (5 bases). The sequenced sample was PBMCs, obtained 5 days after the yellow fever booster vaccination. The receptor comes from a man between 25 and 39 years old who received the YFV17D yellow fever vaccine. The CDR3 coding sequence is TGCAGTGCTACCCGCGCGACTGGAGGCACCGGGGAGCTGTTTTTT. Its protein product is CSATRATGGTGELFF.